One sample yielded the 17 T cell receptor beta chains listed below, sequenced in a study of cytomegalovirus exposure and HLA in healthy donors. PCR amplification relied on 60 Vbeta primers (plus 13 Jbeta primers). Generated by immunoSEQ multiplex PCR, the TCRdb table keeps only in-frame clones and is missing some. The table shows 60,000 to 95,000 clones, with approximately 80% occurring only once. The specimen sequenced was PBMCs. The receptors stem from a woman aged 40 to 55 in good health and CMV-seropositive.

J is TRBJ1-2 and V is TRBV19, with D perhaps matching TRBD1 (5 bases). V lost 5 bases and J 6 bases, leaving 19 bases between the germline ends. CDR3 length: 15 residues. Germline V gives CDR1 LNHDA, CDR2 SQIVND (reference sequence). The chain's CDR3 is CASSASSRGLDGYTF. Written as DNA, the CDR3 is TGTGCCAGTAGTGCCTCGTCAAGGGGACTCGATGGCTACACCTTC.

The CDR3 nucleotides are TGTGCCAGCAGCACCGGGACAGGCATACTTAACTATGGCTACACCTTC. It specifies CASSTGTGILNYGYTF. The genes are TRBV11-2 and TRBJ1-2, with 8 nucleotides matching TRBD1. There are 16 residues in the CDR3. Per the germline V gene, CDR1 is SGHAT and CDR2 is FQNNGV. V shed 5 bases and J 1 base; nucleotides not matched to a gene: 9.

The rearrangement joins TRBV6-5 to TRBJ2-7; D remains ambiguous. The V gene lost 2 bases and the J gene lost 3 bases, with 17 bases spanning the gap. CDR1 is MNHEY, CDR2 SVGAGI, per germline. The CDR3 sequence is 16 residues long. CDR3 protein: CASSYRPGPARYEQYF. The CDR3 DNA reads TGTGCCAGCAGTTACCGGCCGGGTCCCGCACGCTACGAGCAGTACTTC.

For the CDR3, the DNA is TGTGCCAGCAGTTCACTTGGACTAGGGTACAATGAGCAGTTCTTC. Residues: CASSSLGLGYNEQFF. The chain joins TRBV28 to TRBJ2-1, with 7 bases fitting TRBD2. Germline-derived CDR1 and CDR2 are MDHEN and SYDVKM. The V segment lost 4 bases and the J segment 4 bases; nucleotides outside the gene matches: 7. There are 15 residues in the CDR3. The variable domain in full, completed from reference TRBV28 and TRBJ2-1, reads DVKVTQSSRYLVKRTGEKVFLECVQDMDHENMFWYRQDPGLGLRLIYFSYDVKMKEKGDIPEGYSVSREKKERFSLILESASTNQTSMYLCASSSLGLGYNEQFFGPGTRLTVL.

The chain links TRBV4-2 to TRBJ2-3; 8 bases fit TRBD2. Germline CDR1 is LGHNA and CDR2 is YNFKEQ. The trim removed 0 bases at V and 3 bases at J, leaving 5 bases unmatched. This CDR3 comprises 16 residues. The CDR3, as DNA: TGTGCCAGCAGCCAAGATCCGGGGGGGCTGACAGATACGCAGTATTTT. It specifies CASSQDPGGLTDTQYF.

Only a few counts were recorded for this clone. The chain carries TRBV19 and TRBJ1-6; the D gene is possibly TRBD1 (6 bases). CDR1 LNHDA and CDR2 SQIVND come from the germline V gene (reference sequence). The CDR3 is 14 amino acids. Trimming took off 5 bases at V and 9 bases at J, with 14 bases between the two ends. CDR3 protein: CASSSTGSASPLHF. In DNA form, the CDR3 reads TGTGCCAGTAGTTCAACAGGGAGCGCTTCACCCCTCCACTTT.

In this sample, this clone turned up once. V usage is TRBV30 and J usage is TRBJ1-1; 9 nucleotides agree with TRBD1. J lost 4 bases, V lost 0 bases, and 9 bases had no gene match. The CDR3 sequence is 16 residues long. Germline assignment: CDR1 GTSNPN and CDR2 SVGIG (reference sequence). CDR3 coding DNA: TGTGCCTGGAGTGTACCCCGGACAGGGGACGGCACTGAAGCTTTCTTT. Amino acid sequence: CAWSVPRTGDGTEAFF.

The rearrangement links TRBV6-1 to TRBJ1-4; D not resolved. CDR3 length: 15 residues. Germline loops: CDR1 MNHNS, CDR2 SASEGT. V was trimmed by 6 bases and J by 0 bases, leaving 11 bases between them. The CDR3 reads CASRSLGTTNEKLFF. Here the CDR3 DNA reads TGTGCCAGCAGATCTCTCGGGACAACTAATGAAAAACTGTTTTTT.

The V and J genes are TRBV28 and TRBJ1-2; TRBD1 matches 8 bases. With V trimmed by 4 bases and J by 6 bases, 10 bases remained unmatched. Germline-derived CDR1 and CDR2 are MDHEN and SYDVKM. The length of the CDR3 is 15 residues. Here the CDR3 DNA reads TGTGCCAGCAGTTCGGCCAGGGGGCGCAGGGATGGCTACACCTTC. Translation: CASSSARGRRDGYTF.

This clone has only a few counts. The chain has TRBV19 and TRBJ1-4, with D perhaps TRBD1 (5 bases). Germline assignment: CDR1 LNHDA and CDR2 SQIVND (reference sequence). This CDR3 is built from 14 residues. Between the trimmed V and J ends, which lost 3 bases and 8 bases, there was a span of 13 bases. CDR3 amino acids: CASSIPGMEEKLFF. CDR3 in DNA: TGTGCCAGTAGTATCCCAGGGATGGAGGAAAAACTGTTTTTT.

The rearrangement uses TRBV2 and TRBJ2-7; D is perhaps TRBD1 (5 bases). Germline V gene lookup returns CDR1 SNHLY and CDR2 FYNNEI. The CDR3 runs 13 residues. V shed 6 bases and J shed 0 bases, with 9 bases lying between them. Written as DNA, the CDR3 is TGTGCCAGCAGCAGGGCCTCCTCCTACGAGCAGTACTTC. Residues: CASSRASSYEQYF.

The gene calls are TRBV5-5 and TRBJ2-5; 8 bases are a match to TRBD1. Near its end, the DNA agrees better with TRBJ2-7, so the J call may be wrong. From germline, CDR1 is SGHKS and CDR2 YYEKEE (reference sequence). The CDR3 is 15 amino acids. The CDR3: CASRIRQGSSYEQYF. CDR3 DNA sequence: TGTGCCAGCAGAATAAGACAGGGGAGCTCCTACGAGCAGTACTTC.

V is TRBV4-1 and J is TRBJ2-2; possible D gene TRBD1, 5 bases. The CDR3 totals 13 residues. Deletions cut 2 bases from V and 6 bases from J, with 7 bases between. In germline, CDR1 is MGHRA, CDR2 YSYEKL. CDR3 loop: CASSQSGSGELFF. The CDR3 DNA is TGCGCCAGCAGCCAATCAGGGTCCGGGGAGCTGTTTTTT.

The chain combines TRBV15 with TRBJ2-3, with 10 positions matching TRBD1. Unmatched junction bases numbered 1, after V lost 3 bases and J lost 1 base. The CDR3 spans 15 residues. Germline lookup yields CDR1 LNHNV and CDR2 YYDKDF (reference sequence). For the CDR3, the DNA is TGTGCCACCAGCAGGGACAGGGGGTGCACAGATACGCAGTATTTT. Protein sequence: CATSRDRGCTDTQYF.

This clone appeared once. The chain is built from TRBV14 and TRBJ1-1, with 8 positions matching TRBD1. The V gene end was trimmed by 4 bases and the J gene end by 1 base; junction bases not matched to a gene: 5. The V gene's germline CDR1 is SGHDN and CDR2 FVKESK. CDR3 size: 15 residues. The CDR3 DNA reads as TGTGCCAGCAGCCGAGGACAGGGCCGGAACACTGAAGCTTTCTTT. Protein product: CASSRGQGRNTEAFF.

V and J are TRBV6-1 and TRBJ2-3; 9 bases map to TRBD2. V was clipped by 5 bases and J by 4 bases; unmatched bases: 7. The germline CDR1 and CDR2 sequences are MNHNS and SASEGT. This CDR3 contains 15 residues. CDR3 amino acids: CASSSGTSPSDTQYF. Written as DNA, the CDR3 is TGTGCCAGCAGTTCCGGGACTAGCCCCTCAGATACGCAGTATTTT.

This chain joins TRBV29-1 and TRBJ1-1; 8 bases are shared with TRBD1. This CDR3 region has 14 residues. The germline V gene encodes CDR1 SQVTM and CDR2 ANQGSEA. The V segment lost 2 bases and the J segment 6 bases; nucleotides outside the gene matches: 8. CDR3 sequence reads: CSVEKGQGNPEAFF. DNA for the CDR3: TGCAGCGTTGAAAAAGGACAGGGCAATCCTGAAGCTTTCTTT.